These 8 T cell receptor beta chains were all obtained from the same sample, sequenced in a study of blood T cell repertoires in COVID-19. Clones were sequenced by immunoSEQ multiplex PCR, and TCRdb holds only the in-frame ones, with some missing. In the table there are fewer than 450,000 clones, over 80% of which are singletons. Sequencing was carried out using peripheral blood. The receptors derive from a woman aged 50 to 65 with COVID-19, enrolled during active disease.

This clone was seen more than once but under ten times. The rearrangement uses TRBV3-1 (or the pseudogene TRBV3-2) and TRBJ2-7, with a possible D match to TRBD2 (6 bases). Germline lookup yields CDR1 LGHDT and CDR2 YNNKEL (reference sequence). V dropped 9 bases and J dropped 4 bases, with 22 bases sitting between them. The CDR3 has 15 residues. CDR3 coding DNA: TGTGCCAGGGACTCGACGACTAGTGCGACTTACGAGCAGTACTTC. Amino acid sequence: CARDSTTSATYEQYF.

This clone has just one count. The chain uses TRBV7-2 and TRBJ2-7; 7 nucleotides match TRBD2. J was trimmed by 0 bases and V by 5 bases; bases with no gene match: 10. This CDR3 comprises 16 residues. CDR1 is SGHTA and CDR2 is FQGNSA in the germline V gene. CDR3 nucleotide sequence: TGTGCCAGCAGCGAAATAGCGGGTTCTACCTCCTACGAGCAGTACTTC. Its translation is CASSEIAGSTSYEQYF.

The chain is built from TRBV6-5 and TRBJ1-1; D might be TRBD1 (6 bases). CDR1 and CDR2 from the germline V gene are MNHEY and SVGAGI. Deletions cut 8 bases from V and 6 bases from J, with 19 bases between. The CDR3 runs to 14 residues. The DNA for the CDR3 is TGTGCCAGCCGGGGTGGAGGGGGAGGGTCTGAAGCTTTCTTT. It translates to CASRGGGGGSEAFF.

The rearrangement links TRBV11-3 to TRBJ2-2; TRBD2 matches at 7 bases. The J segment lost 2 bases and the V segment lost 6 bases, leaving 12 bases of the junction unmatched. There are 17 residues in the CDR3. The germline V gene has CDR1 SGHNT and CDR2 YENEEA. CDR3 sequence (DNA): TGTGCCAGCAGACAACTCGAGGGAGGGAGTAACACCGGGGAGCTGTTTTTT. Protein: CASRQLEGGSNTGELFF.

This chain uses TRBV4-3 with TRBJ1-3; no clear D. Germline V gene lookup returns CDR1 LGHNA and CDR2 YSLEER. The V and J ends lost 0 bases and 9 bases respectively, with 15 bases between them. The CDR3 is 15 residues long. CDR3 coding DNA: TGCGCCAGCAGCCAAGATTGGATGGGCGGGAGCACCATATATTTT. As protein: CASSQDWMGGSTIYF.

The chain recombines TRBV19 with TRBJ2-7, with 14 bases aligning to TRBD2. The germline V gene encodes CDR1 LNHDA and CDR2 SQIVND (reference sequence). The CDR3 contains 21 residues. Trimming cost V 4 bases and J 3 bases; bases outside gene matches: 20. CDR3 residues: CASSSRSVGLAGGQGLYEQYF. CDR3 in DNA: TGTGCCAGTAGTAGCCGCTCCGTCGGACTAGCGGGAGGCCAAGGGCTCTACGAGCAGTACTTC.

Here the CDR3 reads CASSRGQGASGSYNEQFF. DNA for the CDR3: TGCGCCAGCAGCCGCGGACAGGGGGCTAGCGGGAGCTACAATGAGCAGTTCTTC. The chain links TRBV5-1 to TRBJ2-1; a weak D match, TRBD1 (11 bases). The V and J ends lost 4 bases and 3 bases respectively, with 23 bases between them. CDR3 length equals 18 residues. Germline V gene sequence: CDR1 SGHRS, CDR2 YFSETQ.

Worth noting for this clone: This same CDR3 is encoded by further DNA sequences in the sample. The DNA of the CDR3 is TGTGCCAGCAGTTCAGGGTCCTATGGCTACACCTTC. Translated: CASSSGSYGYTF. The rearrangement links TRBV6-5 to TRBJ1-2; tentatively, D is TRBD1 (5 bases). From germline, CDR1 is MNHEY and CDR2 SVGAGI. This CDR3 is built from 12 residues. Trimming took off 4 bases at V and 4 bases at J, with 7 bases between the two ends.